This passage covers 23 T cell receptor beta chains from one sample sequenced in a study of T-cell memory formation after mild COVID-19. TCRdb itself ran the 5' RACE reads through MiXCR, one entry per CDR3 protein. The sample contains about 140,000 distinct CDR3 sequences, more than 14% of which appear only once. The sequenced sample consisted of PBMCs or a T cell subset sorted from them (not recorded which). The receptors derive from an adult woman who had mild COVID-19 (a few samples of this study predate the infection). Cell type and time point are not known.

CDR3 bases: TGTGCCAGCAGCCGCACCGATGAGCAGTTCTTC. Residues: CASSRTDEQFF. The rearrangement uses TRBV3-1 and TRBJ2-1; no reliable D call. Trimming pared 4 bases from V and 8 bases from J, leaving 6 bases between. The CDR3 contains 11 residues. Germline CDR1 reads LGHDT; CDR2 reads YNNKEL (reference sequence).

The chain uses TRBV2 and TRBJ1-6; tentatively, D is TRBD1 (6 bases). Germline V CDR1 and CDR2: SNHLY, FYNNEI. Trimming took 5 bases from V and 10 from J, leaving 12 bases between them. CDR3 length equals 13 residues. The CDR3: CASSPGVYSPLHF. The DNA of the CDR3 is TGTGCCAGCAGTCCAGGGGTTTACTCACCCCTCCACTTT.

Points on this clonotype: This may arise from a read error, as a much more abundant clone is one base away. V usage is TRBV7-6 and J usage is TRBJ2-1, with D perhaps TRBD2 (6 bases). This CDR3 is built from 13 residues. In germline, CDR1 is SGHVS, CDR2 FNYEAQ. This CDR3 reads CASSLTRYNERFF. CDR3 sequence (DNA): TGTGCCAGCAGCTTGACTAGATACAATGAGCGGTTCTTC.

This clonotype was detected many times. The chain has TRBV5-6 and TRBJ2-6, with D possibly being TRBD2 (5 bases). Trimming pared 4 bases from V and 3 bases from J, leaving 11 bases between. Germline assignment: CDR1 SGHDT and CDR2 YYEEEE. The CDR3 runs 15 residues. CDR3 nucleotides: TGTGCCAGCAGCCTGAGGGCGAGTGGGGCCAACGTCCTGACTTTC. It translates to CASSLRASGANVLTF.

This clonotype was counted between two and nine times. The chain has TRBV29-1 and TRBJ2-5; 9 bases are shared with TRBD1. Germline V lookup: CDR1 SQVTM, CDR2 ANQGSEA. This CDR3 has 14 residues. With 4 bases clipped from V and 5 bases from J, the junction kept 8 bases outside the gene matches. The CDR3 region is CSVGEQGALETQYF. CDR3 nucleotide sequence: TGCAGCGTTGGTGAACAGGGGGCCTTGGAGACCCAGTACTTC.

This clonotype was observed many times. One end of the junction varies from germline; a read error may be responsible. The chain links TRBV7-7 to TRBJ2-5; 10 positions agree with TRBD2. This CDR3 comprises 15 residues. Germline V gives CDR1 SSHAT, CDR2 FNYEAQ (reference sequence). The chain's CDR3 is CASSPTSGVQETQYF. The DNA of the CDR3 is TGTGCTAGCAGCCCTACTAGCGGGGTTCAAGAGACCCAGTACTTC.

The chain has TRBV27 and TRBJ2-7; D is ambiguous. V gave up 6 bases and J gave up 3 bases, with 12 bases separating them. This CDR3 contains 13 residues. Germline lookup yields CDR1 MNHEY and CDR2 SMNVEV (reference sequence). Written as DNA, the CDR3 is TGTGCCAGCAGCTATACATCATACTACGAGCAGTACTTC. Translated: CASSYTSYYEQYF.

The CDR3 here is CASSLVGTGPREQYF. Written as DNA, the CDR3 is TGCGCCAGCAGCTTGGTGGGGACAGGTCCTCGGGAGCAGTACTTC. The chain employs TRBV5-1 and TRBJ2-7, with 8 nucleotides matching TRBD1. Unmatched junction bases numbered 9, after V lost 0 bases and J lost 7 bases. CDR1 is SGHRS and CDR2 is YFSETQ in the germline V gene. The length of the CDR3 is 15 residues.

The CDR3 bases are TGCGCCAGCAGCCCAGGACAGGGGGATTCACCCCTCCACTTT. Its protein product is CASSPGQGDSPLHF. The rearrangement joins TRBV5-1 to TRBJ1-6, with 10 bases identical to TRBD1. Germline-derived CDR1 and CDR2 are SGHRS and YFSETQ. Unmatched junction bases numbered 3, after V lost 4 bases and J lost 8 bases. The CDR3 is 14 residues long.

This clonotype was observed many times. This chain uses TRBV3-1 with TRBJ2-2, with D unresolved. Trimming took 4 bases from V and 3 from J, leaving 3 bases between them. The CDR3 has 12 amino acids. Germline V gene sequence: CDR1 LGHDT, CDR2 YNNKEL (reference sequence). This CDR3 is CASSPYTGELFF. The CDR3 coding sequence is TGTGCCAGCAGCCCCTACACCGGGGAGCTGTTTTTT. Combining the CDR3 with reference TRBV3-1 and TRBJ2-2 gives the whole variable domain DTAVSQTPKYLVTQMGNDKSIKCEQNLGHDTMYWYKQDSKKFLKIMFSYNNKELIINETVPNRFSPKSPDKAHLNLHINSLELGDSAVYFCASSPYTGELFFGEGSRLTVL.

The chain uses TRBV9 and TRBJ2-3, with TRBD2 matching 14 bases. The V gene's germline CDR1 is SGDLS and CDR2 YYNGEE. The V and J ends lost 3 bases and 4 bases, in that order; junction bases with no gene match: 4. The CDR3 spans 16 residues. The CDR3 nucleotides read TGTGCCAGCAGCGAGAAGACTAGCGGGGGGGCAGATACGCAGTATTTT. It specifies CASSEKTSGGADTQYF. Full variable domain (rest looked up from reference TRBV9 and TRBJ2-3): DSGVTQTPKHLITATGQRVTLRCSPRSGDLSVYWYQQSLDQGLQFLIQYYNGEERAKGNILERFSAQQFPDLHSELNLSSLELGDSALYFCASSEKTSGGADTQYFGPGTRLTVL.

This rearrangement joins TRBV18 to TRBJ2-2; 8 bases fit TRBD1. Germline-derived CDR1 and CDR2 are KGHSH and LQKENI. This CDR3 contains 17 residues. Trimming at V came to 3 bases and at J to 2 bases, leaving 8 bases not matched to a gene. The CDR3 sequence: CASSPLRQGANTGELFF. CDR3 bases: TGTGCCAGCTCACCGCTGAGGCAGGGGGCAAACACCGGGGAGCTGTTTTTT.

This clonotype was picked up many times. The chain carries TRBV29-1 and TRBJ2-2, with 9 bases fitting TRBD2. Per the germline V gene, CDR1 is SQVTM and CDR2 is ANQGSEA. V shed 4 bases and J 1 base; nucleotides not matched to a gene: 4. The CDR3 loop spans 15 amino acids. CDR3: CSVASGGQNTGELFF. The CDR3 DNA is TGCAGCGTTGCCAGCGGGGGGCAGAACACCGGGGAGCTGTTTTTT.

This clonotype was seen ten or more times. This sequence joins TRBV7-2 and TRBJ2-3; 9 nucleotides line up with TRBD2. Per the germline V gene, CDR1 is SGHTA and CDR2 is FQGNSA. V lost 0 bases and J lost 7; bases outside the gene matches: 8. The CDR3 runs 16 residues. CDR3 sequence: CASSLAPTSGAHTQYF. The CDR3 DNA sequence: TGTGCCAGCAGCTTAGCGCCGACTAGCGGTGCACATACGCAGTATTTT.

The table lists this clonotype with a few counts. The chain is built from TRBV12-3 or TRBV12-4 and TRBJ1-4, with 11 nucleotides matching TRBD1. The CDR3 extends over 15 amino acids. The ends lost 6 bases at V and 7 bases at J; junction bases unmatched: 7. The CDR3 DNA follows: TGTGCCAGCAGCCCGGACAGGGGGCGAGGTGAAAAACTGTTTTTT. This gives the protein CASSPDRGRGEKLFF.

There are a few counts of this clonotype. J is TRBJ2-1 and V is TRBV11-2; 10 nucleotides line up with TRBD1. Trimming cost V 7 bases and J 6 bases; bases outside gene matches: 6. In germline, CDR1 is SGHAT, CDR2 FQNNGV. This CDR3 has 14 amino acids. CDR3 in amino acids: CASNPGTGVNEQFF. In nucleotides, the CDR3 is TGTGCCAGCAACCCCGGGACAGGGGTCAATGAGCAGTTCTTC. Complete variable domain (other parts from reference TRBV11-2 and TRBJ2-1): EAGVAQSPRYKIIEKRQSVAFWCNPISGHATLYWYQQILGQGPKLLIQFQNNGVVDDSQLPKDRFSAERLKGVDSTLKIQPAKLEDSAVYLCASNPGTGVNEQFFGPGTRLTVL.

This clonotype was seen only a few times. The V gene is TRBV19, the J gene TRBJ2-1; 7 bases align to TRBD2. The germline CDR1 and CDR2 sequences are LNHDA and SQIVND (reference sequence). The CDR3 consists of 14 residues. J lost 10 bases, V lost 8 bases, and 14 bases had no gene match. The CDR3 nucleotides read TGTGCCAGTCGCAGCGGGACTTTCGTTTCCGAGCAGTTCTTC. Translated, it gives CASRSGTFVSEQFF.

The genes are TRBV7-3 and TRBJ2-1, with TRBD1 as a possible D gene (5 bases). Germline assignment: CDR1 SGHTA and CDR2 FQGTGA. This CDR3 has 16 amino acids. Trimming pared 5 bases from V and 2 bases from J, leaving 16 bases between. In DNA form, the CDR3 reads TGTGCCAGCAGCAGCCCAGACAGCGTTCCCTACAATGAGCAGTTCTTC. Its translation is CASSSPDSVPYNEQFF.

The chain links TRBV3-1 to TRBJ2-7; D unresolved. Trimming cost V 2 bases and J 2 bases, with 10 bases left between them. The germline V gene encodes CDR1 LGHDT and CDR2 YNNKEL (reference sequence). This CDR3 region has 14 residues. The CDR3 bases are TGTGCCAGCAGCCAACATACGGAGACCTACGAGCAGTACTTC. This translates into CASSQHTETYEQYF.

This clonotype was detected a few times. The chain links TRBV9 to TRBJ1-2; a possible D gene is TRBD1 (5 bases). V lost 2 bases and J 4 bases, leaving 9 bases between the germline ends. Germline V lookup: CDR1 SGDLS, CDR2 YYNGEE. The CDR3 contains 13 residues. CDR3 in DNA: TGTGCCAGCAGCGTCGGAGGGACCTATGGCTACACCTTC. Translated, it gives CASSVGGTYGYTF.

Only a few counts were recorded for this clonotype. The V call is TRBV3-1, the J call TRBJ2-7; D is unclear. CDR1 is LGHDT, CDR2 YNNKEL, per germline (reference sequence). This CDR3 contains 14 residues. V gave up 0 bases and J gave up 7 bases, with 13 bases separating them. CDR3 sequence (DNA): TGTGCCAGCAGCCAAGAGGCCCTTACCAGGGAGCAGTACTTC. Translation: CASSQEALTREQYF.

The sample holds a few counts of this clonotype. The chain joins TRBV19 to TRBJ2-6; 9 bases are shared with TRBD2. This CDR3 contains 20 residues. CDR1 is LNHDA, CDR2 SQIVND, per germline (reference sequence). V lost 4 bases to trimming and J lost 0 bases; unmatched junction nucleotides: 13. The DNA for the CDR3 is TGTGCCAGTAGTAGGGTGGCGGGAGGGAGCCCCTCCTCTGGGGCCAACGTCCTGACTTTC. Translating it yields CASSRVAGGSPSSGANVLTF.

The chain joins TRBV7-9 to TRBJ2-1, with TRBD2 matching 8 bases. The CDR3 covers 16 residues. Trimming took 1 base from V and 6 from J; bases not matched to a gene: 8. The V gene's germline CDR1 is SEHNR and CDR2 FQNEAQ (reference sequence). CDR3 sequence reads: CASSLGLAGFSNEQFF. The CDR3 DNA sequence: TGTGCCAGCAGCTTAGGCCTAGCGGGCTTCTCCAATGAGCAGTTCTTC.